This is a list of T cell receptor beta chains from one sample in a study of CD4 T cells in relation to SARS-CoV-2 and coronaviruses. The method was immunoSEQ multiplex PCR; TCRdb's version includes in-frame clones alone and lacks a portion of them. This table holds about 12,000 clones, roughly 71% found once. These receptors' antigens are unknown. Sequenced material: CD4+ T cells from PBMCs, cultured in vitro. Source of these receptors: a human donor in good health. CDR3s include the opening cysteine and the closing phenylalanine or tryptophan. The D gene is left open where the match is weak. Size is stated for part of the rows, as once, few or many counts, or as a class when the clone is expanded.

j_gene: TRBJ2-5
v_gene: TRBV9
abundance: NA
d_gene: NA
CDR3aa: CASNRDTQDTQYF
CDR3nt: TGTGCCAGCAACCGGGACACCCAAGATACCCAGTACTTC

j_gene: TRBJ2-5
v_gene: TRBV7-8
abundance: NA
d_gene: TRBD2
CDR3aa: CASSLASGREETQYF
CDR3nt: TGTGCCAGCAGCTTAGCTAGCGGGAGGGAAGAGACCCAGTACTTC

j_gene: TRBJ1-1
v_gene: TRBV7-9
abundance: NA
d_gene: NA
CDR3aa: CASSHDGTEAFF
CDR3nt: TGTGCCAGCAGCCACGACGGCACTGAAGCTTTCTTT

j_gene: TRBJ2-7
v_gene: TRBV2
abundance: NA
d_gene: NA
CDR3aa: CASSERYEQYF
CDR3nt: TGTGCCAGCAGTGAACGTTACGAGCAGTACTTC

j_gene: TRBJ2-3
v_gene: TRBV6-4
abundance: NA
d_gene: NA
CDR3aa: CASSLAEADTQYF
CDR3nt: TGTGCCAGCAGTCTAGCCGAGGCAGATACGCAGTATTTT

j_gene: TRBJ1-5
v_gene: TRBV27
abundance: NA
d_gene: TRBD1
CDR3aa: CASSHGTGGRKQPQHF
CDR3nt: TGTGCCAGCAGTCACGGGACAGGGGGCCGCAAGCAGCCCCAGCATTTT

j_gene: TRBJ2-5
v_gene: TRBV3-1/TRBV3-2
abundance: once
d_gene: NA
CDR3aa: CASSQDMRQVETQYF
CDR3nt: TGTGCCAGCAGCCAAGATATGCGACAAGTGGAGACCCAGTACTTC

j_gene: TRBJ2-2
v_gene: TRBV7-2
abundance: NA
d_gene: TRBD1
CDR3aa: CASSGRTGAGELFF
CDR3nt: TGTGCCAGCAGCGGACGGACAGGGGCCGGGGAGCTGTTTTTT

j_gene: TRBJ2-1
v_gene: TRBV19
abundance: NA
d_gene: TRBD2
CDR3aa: CASTPTSVKGNEQFF
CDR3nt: TGTGCCAGTACCCCGACTAGCGTTAAGGGGAATGAGCAGTTCTTC

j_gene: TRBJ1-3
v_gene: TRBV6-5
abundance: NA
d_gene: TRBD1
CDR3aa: CASSAQGLSGNTIYF
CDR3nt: TGTGCCAGCAGCGCACAGGGGTTATCTGGAAACACCATATATTTT

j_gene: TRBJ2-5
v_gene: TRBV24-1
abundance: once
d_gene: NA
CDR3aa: CATSDLRLGDGETQYF
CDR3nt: TGTGCCACCAGTGATTTGCGGTTAGGGGACGGAGAGACCCAGTACTTC

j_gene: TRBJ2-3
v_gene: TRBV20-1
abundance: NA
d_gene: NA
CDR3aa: CSARWADTQYF
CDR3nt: TGCAGTGCTAGATGGGCGGATACGCAGTATTTT

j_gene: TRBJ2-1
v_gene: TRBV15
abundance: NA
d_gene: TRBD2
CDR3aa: CATSRDPGQREHNEQFF
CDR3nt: TGTGCCACCAGCAGAGATCCCGGGCAGCGGGAGCACAATGAGCAGTTCTTC

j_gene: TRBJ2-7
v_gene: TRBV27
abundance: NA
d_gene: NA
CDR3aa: CASSFSGTSSYLPYEQYF
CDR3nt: TGTGCCAGCAGTTTCTCCGGGACTTCCAGTTACCTACCCTACGAGCAGTACTTC

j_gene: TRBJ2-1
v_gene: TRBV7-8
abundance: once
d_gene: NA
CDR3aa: CASSRDIYNEQFF
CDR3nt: TGTGCCAGCAGCCGAGACATTTACAATGAGCAGTTCTTC

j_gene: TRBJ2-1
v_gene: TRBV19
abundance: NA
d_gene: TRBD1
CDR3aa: CASRDRGEQFF
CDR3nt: TGTGCCAGCCGAGACAGGGGGGAGCAGTTCTTC

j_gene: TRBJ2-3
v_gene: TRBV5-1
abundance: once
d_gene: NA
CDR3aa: CASSPRGGSTDTQYF
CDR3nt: TGCGCCAGCAGCCCCAGGGGGGGGAGCACAGATACGCAGTATTTT

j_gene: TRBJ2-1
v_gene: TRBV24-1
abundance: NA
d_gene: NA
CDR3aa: CATSDLWYNEQFF
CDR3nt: TGTGCCACCAGTGATTTGTGGTACAATGAGCAGTTCTTC

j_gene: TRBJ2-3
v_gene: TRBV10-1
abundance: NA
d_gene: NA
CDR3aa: CASSSQLGTDTQYF
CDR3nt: TGCGCCAGCAGTTCCCAGTTGGGCACAGATACGCAGTATTTT

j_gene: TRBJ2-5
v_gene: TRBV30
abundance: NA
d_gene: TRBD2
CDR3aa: CALGTSGSQETQYF
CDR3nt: TGTGCCCTAGGGACTAGCGGGAGCCAAGAGACCCAGTACTTC

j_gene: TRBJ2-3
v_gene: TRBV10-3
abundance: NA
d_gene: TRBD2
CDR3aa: CAISGTSGRIPTQYF
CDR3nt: TGTGCCATCAGTGGGACTAGCGGGAGAATTCCTACGCAGTATTTT

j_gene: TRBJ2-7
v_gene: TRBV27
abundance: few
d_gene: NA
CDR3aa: CASSTIGSYEQYF
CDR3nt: TGTGCCAGCAGTACTATAGGGTCCTACGAGCAGTACTTC

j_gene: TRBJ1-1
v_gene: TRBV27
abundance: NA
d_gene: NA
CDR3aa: CASSRTGVGNTEAFF
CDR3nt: TGTGCCAGCAGTCGAACCGGGGTAGGGAACACTGAAGCTTTCTTT